This TCR beta chain was sequenced during a study of regulatory T cells in long-lasting Graves disease. Study-level results: Results may be inaccurate due to the small sample size. Persistent disease preferred TRBV28, TRBJ1-2 and TRBJ2-5; new disease, TRBV20-1 and TRBJ2-1.

Per the germline V gene, CDR1 is ENHRY and CDR2 is SYGVKD. CDR3 length: 12 residues. Trimming shortened V by 2 bases and J by 8 bases, and 9 bases separated the two germline ends. Arm-PCR of CDR3 regions and iRepertoire HTBI primers were used to build TCR beta libraries. TCRdb reprocessed the multiplex PCR reads with MiXCR, giving one entry per CDR3 protein. The data hold 650,000 to 700,000 distinct CDR3 sequences, with around 30% observed a single time. Sample time point: persistent/refractory GD, antithyroid drugs over 5 years with positive TRAb. From PBMCs, RNA was extracted and then used to make the TCR library. For this clonotype: Its specificity is unknown.

The TCR originated in a female donor with Graves disease. The chain carries TRBV10-3 and TRBJ1-1; no definite D call. The sequencing used peripheral blood mononuclear cells (PBMCs), collected when the disease was refractory, from a patient treated with antithyroid drugs. In nucleotides, the CDR3 is TGTGCCATCAGTGAGAACCTCTCCGAAGCTTTCTTT. This sequence encodes CAISENLSEAFF.